This TCR beta chain originates from a study of T cells in Graves' hyperthyroidism and ophthalmopathy. Diagnoses used clinical symptoms, serum thyroxine and TRAb, thyroid ultrasound and orbital computed tomography. The V and J ends lost 1 base and 4 bases respectively, with 14 bases between them. The CDR3 covers 15 residues. CDR1 LNHDA and CDR2 SQIVND come from the germline V gene (reference sequence). Amplified TCR beta CDR3 regions came from RNA transcripts. The HTBI primer set was used in a first-round RT-PCR of the TCR CDR3. TCRdb fed the multiplex PCR reads into MiXCR, producing one record per CDR3 protein. The sample has about 520,000 distinct CDR3 sequences; around 24% are singletons. The table lists this clonotype with many counts.

The chain is built from TRBV19 and TRBJ2-7; D might be TRBD1 (6 bases). Sequencing was performed on blood. The sequence derives from a woman aged 25 to 45 with Graves' ophthalmopathy. The CDR3 region is CASSIALGGWYEQYF. The CDR3 region has the DNA TGTGCCAGTAGTATAGCCCTTGGGGGCTGGTACGAGCAGTACTTC.